This T cell receptor beta chain originates from a study of human T cells and chemical hapten exposure. About the research overall: Among samples, TCR yields varied mainly because of small differences in pooled library volume.

The V gene lost 0 bases and the J gene lost 5 bases, with 16 bases spanning the gap. This CDR3 is built from 16 residues. CDR1 MNHEY and CDR2 SVGEGT come from the germline V gene. This clonotype was seen a handful of times. TCRdb re-analysed the RACE reads in MiXCR, keeping a single row per CDR3 protein. Of approximately 90,000 distinct CDR3 sequences in the sample, roughly 9.6% were seen once. The sample's time point: patch test 2, 6 weeks after DPC sensitization. Treatment given: therapeutic diphenylcyclopropenone sensitization with weekly scalp DPC. The receptor was isolated from a man between 35 and 55 years old with alopecia areata. Some clones in this sample may be carry-over from other donors' samples. The starting material was whole blood, obtained in connection with sensitization to the hapten diphenylcyclopropenone (DPC). The chain recombines TRBV6-2 or TRBV6-3 with TRBJ1-2; a possible D gene is TRBD1 (6 bases). The CDR3 sequence is CASSYSPRDRQYGYTF. Written as DNA, the CDR3 is TGTGCCAGCAGTTACTCTCCCCGCGACAGGCAGTATGGCTACACCTTC.